The clone carrying this T cell receptor (beta chain) has just a few counts. Its antigen is not known. Only one heparinised blood draw was taken per donor, and its volume averaged approximately 100 mL. Germline CDR1 is SGDLS and CDR2 is YYNGEE. CDR3 length: 13 amino acids. V was clipped by 1 base and J by 4 bases, with 5 bases between them. Investigators reverse transcribed all isolated RNA, so they sequenced expressed TCRB transcripts. The data were produced by immunoSEQ multiplex PCR, yet TCRdb's version contains in-frame clones alone and is incomplete. The data hold hundreds of thousands of clones, with around a sixth observed a single time. This entry comes from a study of beta chain features in type 1 diabetes. At the level of the study: Examination covered approximately 100 million sorted cells spanning all samples. Findings of the study overall: Patients showed naive, central memory and Treg TCRB repertoires that appeared more similar than those of healthy donors.

Sequenced sample: naive CD4+ T cells from blood. This clonotype was obtained from a woman aged 18-30 years in good health. The rearrangement joins TRBV9 to TRBJ2-2; D gene ambiguous. The CDR3 is CASSVRVTGELFF. The DNA of the CDR3 is TGTGCCAGCAGCGTAAGGGTCACCGGGGAGCTGTTTTTT.